Listed below are T cell receptor beta chains from one sample, sequenced in a study of blood T cell repertoires in COVID-19. Sequenced by immunoSEQ multiplex PCR; TCRdb stores in-frame clones only, minus some. Seen here are about 64,000 clones, about nine tenths observed once, and the top ten hold roughly 9.2%. Sequences were obtained from peripheral blood. The receptor set was obtained from a woman older than 75 with active COVID-19. Both conserved end residues are part of each CDR3. The D gene is left open where the match is weak. Clone sizes are given selectively: once, few, many, or a class where the clone is expanded.

D gene,clone size,V gene,J gene,CDR3 DNA,CDR3 protein
TRBD2,NA,TRBV3-1/TRBV3-2,TRBJ2-3,TGTGCCAGCAGCCAAGGGCTAGCGGATACAGATACGCAGTATTTT,CASSQGLADTDTQYF
TRBD2,NA,TRBV2,TRBJ2-1,TGTGCCAGCAGTCGCGGACTAGTTTCTGGCAATGAGCAGTTCTTC,CASSRGLVSGNEQFF
NA,NA,TRBV12-3/TRBV12-4,TRBJ1-2,TGTGCCAGCACCGCCTCGGGGTCGGCCGGCTACACCTTC,CASTASGSAGYTF
NA,NA,TRBV20-1,TRBJ1-1,TGCAGTGCTAGTTTCAGGGACACTGAAGCTTTCTTT,CSASFRDTEAFF
NA,NA,TRBV6-1,TRBJ1-4,TGTGCCAGCAGTGAAGCGCGGCAGGGTGGACGGGAAAAACTGTTTTTT,CASSEARQGGREKLFF
NA,NA,TRBV27,TRBJ1-6,TGTGCCAGCAGATCAACCCCGGGGGACCGCGGGGAGAATTCACCCCTCCACTTT,CASRSTPGDRGENSPLHF
NA,NA,TRBV6-5,TRBJ1-1,TGTGCCAGCAGTTATGGGGGGATGAGAGTGAACACTGAAGCTTTCTTT,CASSYGGMRVNTEAFF
NA,NA,TRBV21-1,TRBJ1-4,TGTGCCAGCACCTTAAGAGGCATATCCATGTTTTTT,CASTLRGISMFF
NA,NA,TRBV28,TRBJ1-5,TGTGCCAGCAGTTCGGTGAACAATCAGCCCCAGCATTTT,CASSSVNNQPQHF
TRBD1,NA,TRBV3-1/TRBV3-2,TRBJ2-4,TGTGCCAGCAGCCAGACAGGGAGTAAAAACATTCAGTACTTC,CASSQTGSKNIQYF
NA,NA,TRBV27,TRBJ2-2,TGTGCCAGTTGCGCCGGTGGGAACACCGGGGAGCTGTTTTTT,CASCAGGNTGELFF
TRBD1,few,TRBV30,TRBJ1-2,TGTGCCTGGACGGACAGGGCCAGATGGGGCTACACCTTC,CAWTDRARWGYTF
TRBD1,NA,TRBV3-1/TRBV3-2,TRBJ2-1,TGTGCCAGCAGCCAACAGGGGGCTTACAATGAGCAGTTCTTC,CASSQQGAYNEQFF
NA,NA,TRBV30,TRBJ1-4,TGTGCCTGGAGTGTAAAACAAGGTGGAGGCGAAAAACTGTTTTTT,CAWSVKQGGGEKLFF
NA,NA,TRBV18,TRBJ2-1,TGTGCCAGCTCAAGCAGCGGTGCCCCCTCCTACAATGAGCAGTTCTTC,CASSSSGAPSYNEQFF
TRBD2,NA,TRBV7-6,TRBJ2-2,TGTGCCAGCAGCTTAAAGGTCCTAGCGGGGGCCGGGGGAACCGGGGAGCTGTTTTTT,CASSLKVLAGAGGTGELFF
NA,NA,TRBV4-1,TRBJ2-5,TGCGCCAGCAGCCAAGCGGAGCGTGAAGAGACCCAGTACTTC,CASSQAEREETQYF
NA,NA,TRBV2,TRBJ1-2,TGTGCCAGCAGGACTGAGGTGCGCCGCGGCTACACCTTC,CASRTEVRRGYTF
TRBD2,NA,TRBV4-2,TRBJ2-2,TGTGCCAGCAGCCAAGCGGGGGGAGGGACCGGGGAGCTGTTTTTT,CASSQAGGGTGELFF
NA,NA,TRBV7-2,TRBJ2-3,TGTGCCAGCAGCTTCCACACAGATACGCAGTATTTT,CASSFHTDTQYF
TRBD1,once,TRBV7-9,TRBJ2-3,TGTGCCAGCAGAGAGGACAGGGGGGATACGCAGTATTTT,CASREDRGDTQYF
NA,once,TRBV30,TRBJ1-3,TGTGCCTGGAGTCCACCGGGACACCCTCTCTCTGGAAACACCATATATTTT,CAWSPPGHPLSGNTIYF
TRBD2,NA,TRBV24-1,TRBJ2-5,TGTGCCACCAGTGAAAAAGCGGGAGGCCGGGAGACCCAGTACTTC,CATSEKAGGRETQYF
NA,NA,TRBV24-1,TRBJ1-2,TGTGCCACCAGTTCCGCTGGACAGTATGGCTACACCTTC,CATSSAGQYGYTF
NA,NA,TRBV5-1,TRBJ2-2,TGCGCCAGCAGCTTGCGACCGGGGAACACCGGGGAGCTGTTTTTT,CASSLRPGNTGELFF
NA,NA,TRBV13,TRBJ1-3,TGTGCCAGCAGTCCAGACAGGATACGCTCTGGAAACACCATATATTTT,CASSPDRIRSGNTIYF